The 11 T cell receptor beta chains below were found in one sample sequenced in a study of human T cells and chemical hapten exposure. Documented time point: patch test 3, about 24 weeks after DPC sensitization. As for treatment: therapeutic diphenylcyclopropenone sensitization with weekly scalp DPC. TCRdb re-derived calls from the RACE reads in MiXCR, one entry per CDR3 protein. The sample has roughly 100,000 distinct CDR3 sequences, around 35% seen once. Source: whole blood, taken in connection with sensitization to the hapten diphenylcyclopropenone (DPC). These receptors came from a man between 35 and 55 years old with alopecia areata. Some clones in this sample may be carry-over from other donors' samples.

The rearrangement joins TRBV6-2 or TRBV6-3 to TRBJ2-5; D might be TRBD1 or TRBD2, each matching 6 bases. Germline V gene lookup returns CDR1 MNHEY and CDR2 SVGEGT. V lost 2 bases and J 8 bases, leaving 18 bases between the germline ends. There are 15 residues in the CDR3. The CDR3 loop reads CASSYEGGLQGTQYF. DNA for the CDR3: TGTGCCAGCAGTTACGAGGGGGGTCTCCAAGGTACCCAGTACTTC.

The J gene is TRBJ2-3, the V gene TRBV5-1; weak D call: TRBD1 (5 bases). V dropped 6 bases and J dropped 4 bases, with 15 bases sitting between them. CDR1 and CDR2 (germline): SGHRS, YFSETQ. The CDR3 length is 14 residues. As DNA, the CDR3 is TGCGCCAGCAAGACGTCAGGGTCACCAGATACGCAGTATTTT. It translates to CASKTSGSPDTQYF.

A few counts support this clonotype. This rearrangement joins TRBV29-1 to TRBJ2-7; 10 bases align to TRBD1. Germline loops: CDR1 SQVTM, CDR2 ANQGSEA. The CDR3 extends over 15 amino acids. V shed 1 base, J shed 6 bases, and the junction held 9 bases outside the gene matches. CDR3 DNA sequence: TGCAGCGTTGAAGGGAGGACAGGGGGACTCCCCGAGCAGTACTTC. It codes for CSVEGRTGGLPEQYF.

The sample holds a few counts of this clonotype. J is TRBJ2-7 and V is TRBV16; a weak D match, TRBD1 (6 bases). CDR1 and CDR2 (germline): KGHSY, FQNENV. Trimming shortened V by 0 bases and J by 3 bases, and 12 bases separated the two germline ends. The CDR3 is 15 amino acids. CDR3 nucleotide sequence: TGTGCCAGCAGCCAATCACAGGGATTATTCTACGAGCAGTACGTC. It encodes CASSQSQGLFYEQYV.

V and J are TRBV2 and TRBJ2-5; 8 positions agree with TRBD1. CDR1 is SNHLY and CDR2 is FYNNEI in the germline V gene. Losses at the gene ends were 6 bases for V and 4 bases for J; bases not matched to a gene: 10. There are 15 residues in the CDR3. CDR3 in amino acids: CASSSGSDRGETQYF. The CDR3 DNA is TGTGCCAGCAGCTCCGGTTCAGACAGGGGAGAGACCCAGTACTTC.

The chain combines TRBV12-3 or TRBV12-4 with TRBJ2-3; the D gene is possibly TRBD2 (5 bases). The ends were cut back, 5 bases at V and 4 bases at J, with 13 bases in the middle. The CDR3 length is 14 residues. The CDR3 region is CASSPPGGPDTQYF. In DNA form, the CDR3 reads TGTGCCAGCAGTCCTCCAGGAGGTCCAGATACGCAGTATTTT.

The chain is built from TRBV4-3 and TRBJ2-7; D possibly corresponds to TRBD1 (5 bases). The ends were cut back, 1 base at V and 4 bases at J, with 17 bases in the middle. Germline V gives CDR1 LGHNA, CDR2 YSLEER. This CDR3 is 16 amino acids long. The CDR3 region has the DNA TGCGCCAGCAGCCAAGTAACAGGTATAATGGGGTACGAGCAGTACTTC. Protein product: CASSQVTGIMGYEQYF.

This chain links TRBV10-3 with TRBJ2-3; 9 bases match TRBD2. Germline V lookup: CDR1 ENHRY, CDR2 SYGVKD. The CDR3 covers 16 residues. Trimming removed 1 base from V and 6 bases from J; junction bases left unmatched: 8. In nucleotides, the CDR3 is TGTGCCATCAGTGAGTTGGCGGCTAGCGGGGTGGATACGCAGTATTTT. Translation gives CAISELAASGVDTQYF.

The V and J genes are TRBV7-8 and TRBJ2-1, with 11 nucleotides matching TRBD2. V shed 5 bases and J 0 bases; nucleotides not matched to a gene: 6. There are 17 residues in the CDR3. Germline lookup yields CDR1 SGHVS and CDR2 FQNEAQ. CDR3 nucleotide sequence: TGTGCCAGCAGCCCTTCAGGACTAGCGGGCTCCTACAATGAGCAGTTCTTC. Protein sequence: CASSPSGLAGSYNEQFF.

V usage is TRBV3-1 and J usage is TRBJ2-7, with D perhaps matching TRBD1 or TRBD2 (5 bases each). The V end lost 0 bases, the J end lost 0 bases, and 27 bases lay between the germline ends. CDR3 length: 21 residues. In germline, CDR1 is LGHDT, CDR2 YNNKEL (reference sequence). The CDR3 sequence is CASSQDMGRSGGKKSSYEQYF. CDR3 coding DNA: TGTGCCAGCAGCCAAGATATGGGCAGAAGTGGGGGAAAAAAGAGCTCCTACGAGCAGTACTTC.

The rearrangement joins TRBV6-5 to TRBJ1-3; D is ambiguous. The V and J ends lost 0 bases and 0 bases respectively, with 3 bases between them. Germline V lookup: CDR1 MNHEY, CDR2 SVGAGI. The CDR3 totals 14 residues. The CDR3 DNA reads TGTGCCAGCAGTTACTCTAACTCTGGAAACACCATATATTTT. Encoded protein: CASSYSNSGNTIYF.